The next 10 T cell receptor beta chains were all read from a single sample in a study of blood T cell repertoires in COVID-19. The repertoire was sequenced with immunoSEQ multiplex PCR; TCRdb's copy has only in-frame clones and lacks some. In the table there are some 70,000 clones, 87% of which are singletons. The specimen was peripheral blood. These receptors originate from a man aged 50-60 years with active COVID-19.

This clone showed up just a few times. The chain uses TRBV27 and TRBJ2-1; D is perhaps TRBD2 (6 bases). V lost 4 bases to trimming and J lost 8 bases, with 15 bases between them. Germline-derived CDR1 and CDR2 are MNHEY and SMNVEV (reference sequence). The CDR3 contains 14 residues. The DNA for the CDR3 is TGTGCCAGCAGTTCCCGGACTATAGCGGATGAGCAGTTCTTC. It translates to CASSSRTIADEQFF.

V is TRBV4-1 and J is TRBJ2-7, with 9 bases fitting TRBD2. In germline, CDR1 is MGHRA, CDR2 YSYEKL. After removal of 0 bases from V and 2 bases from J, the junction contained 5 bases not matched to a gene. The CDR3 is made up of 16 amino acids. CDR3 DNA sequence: TGCGCCAGCAGCCAAGATTGGGCTAGCGGGGCCTACGAGCAGTACTTC. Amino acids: CASSQDWASGAYEQYF.

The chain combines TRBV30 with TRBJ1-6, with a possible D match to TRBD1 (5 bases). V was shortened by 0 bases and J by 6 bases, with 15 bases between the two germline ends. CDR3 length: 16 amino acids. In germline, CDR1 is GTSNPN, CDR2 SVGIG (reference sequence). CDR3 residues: CAWSVRTGGRNSPLHF. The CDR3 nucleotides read TGTGCCTGGAGTGTACGGACGGGGGGACGTAATTCACCCCTCCACTTT.

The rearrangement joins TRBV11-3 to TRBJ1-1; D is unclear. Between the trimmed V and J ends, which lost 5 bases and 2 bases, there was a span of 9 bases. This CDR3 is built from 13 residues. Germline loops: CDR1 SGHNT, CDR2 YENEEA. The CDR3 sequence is CASSRPGNTEAFF. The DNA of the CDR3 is TGTGCCAGCAGCCGCCCGGGAAACACTGAAGCTTTCTTT.

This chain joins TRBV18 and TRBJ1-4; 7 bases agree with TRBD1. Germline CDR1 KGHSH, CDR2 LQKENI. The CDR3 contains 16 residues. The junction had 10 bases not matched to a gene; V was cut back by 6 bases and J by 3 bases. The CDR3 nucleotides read TGTGCCAGCTCCCCAGCACAGGGGACCTCTAATGAAAAACTGTTTTTT. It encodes CASSPAQGTSNEKLFF.

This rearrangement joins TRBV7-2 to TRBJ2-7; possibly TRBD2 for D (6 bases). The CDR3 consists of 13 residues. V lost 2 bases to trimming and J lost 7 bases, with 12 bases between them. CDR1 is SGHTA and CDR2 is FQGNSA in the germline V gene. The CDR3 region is CASSLRWGEEQYF. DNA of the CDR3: TGTGCCAGCAGCTTACGGTGGGGGGAGGAGCAGTACTTC.

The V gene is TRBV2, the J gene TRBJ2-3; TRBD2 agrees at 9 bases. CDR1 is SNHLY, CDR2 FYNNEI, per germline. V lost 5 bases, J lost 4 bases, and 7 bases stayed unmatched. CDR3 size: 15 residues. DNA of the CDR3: TGTGCCAGCAGTCCAGCGGGGGGCTCTCCAGATACGCAGTATTTT. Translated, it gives CASSPAGGSPDTQYF.

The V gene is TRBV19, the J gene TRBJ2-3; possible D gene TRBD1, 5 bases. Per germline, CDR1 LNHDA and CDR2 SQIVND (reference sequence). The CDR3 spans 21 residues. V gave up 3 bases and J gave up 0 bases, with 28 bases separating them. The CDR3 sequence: CASSIILVGPTGSASTDTQYF. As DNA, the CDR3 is TGTGCCAGTAGTATCATCCTTGTGGGGCCCACTGGTTCAGCTAGCACAGATACGCAGTATTTT.

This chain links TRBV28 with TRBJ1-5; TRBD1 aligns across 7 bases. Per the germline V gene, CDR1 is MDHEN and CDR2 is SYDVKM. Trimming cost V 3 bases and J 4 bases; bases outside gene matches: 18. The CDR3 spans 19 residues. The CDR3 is CASSFREQGKSPRNQPQHF. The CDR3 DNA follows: TGTGCCAGCAGTTTCAGGGAACAGGGGAAGTCACCACGGAATCAGCCCCAGCATTTT.

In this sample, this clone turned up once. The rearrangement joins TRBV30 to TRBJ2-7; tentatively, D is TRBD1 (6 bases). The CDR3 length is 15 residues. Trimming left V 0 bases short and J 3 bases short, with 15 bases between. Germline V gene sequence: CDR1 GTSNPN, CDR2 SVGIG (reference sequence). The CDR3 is CAWSVARDIFYEQYF. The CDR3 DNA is TGTGCCTGGAGTGTAGCCCGGGACATTTTCTACGAGCAGTACTTC.